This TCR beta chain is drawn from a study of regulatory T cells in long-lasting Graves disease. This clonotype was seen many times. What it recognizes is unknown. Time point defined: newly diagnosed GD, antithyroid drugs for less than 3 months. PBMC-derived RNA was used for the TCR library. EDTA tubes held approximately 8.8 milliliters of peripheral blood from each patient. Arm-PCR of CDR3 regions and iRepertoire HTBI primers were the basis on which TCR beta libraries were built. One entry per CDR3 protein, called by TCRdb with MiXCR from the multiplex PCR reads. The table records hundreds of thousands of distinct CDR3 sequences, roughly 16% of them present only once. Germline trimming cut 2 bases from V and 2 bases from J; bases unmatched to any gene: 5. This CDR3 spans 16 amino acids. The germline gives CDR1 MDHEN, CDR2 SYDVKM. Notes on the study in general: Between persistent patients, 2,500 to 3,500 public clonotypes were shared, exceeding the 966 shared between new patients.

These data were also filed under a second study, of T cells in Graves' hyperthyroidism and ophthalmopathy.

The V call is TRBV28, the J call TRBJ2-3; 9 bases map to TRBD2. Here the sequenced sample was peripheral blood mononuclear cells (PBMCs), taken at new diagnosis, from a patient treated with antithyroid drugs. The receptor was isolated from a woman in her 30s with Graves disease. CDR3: CASSLRLADFTDTQYF. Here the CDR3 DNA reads TGTGCCAGCAGTTTAAGACTAGCGGATTTCACAGATACGCAGTATTTT. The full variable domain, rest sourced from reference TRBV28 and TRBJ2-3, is DVKVTQSSRYLVKRTGEKVFLECVQDMDHENMFWYRQDPGLGLRLIYFSYDVKMKEKGDIPEGYSVSREKKERFSLILESASTNQTSMYLCASSLRLADFTDTQYFGPGTRLTVL.